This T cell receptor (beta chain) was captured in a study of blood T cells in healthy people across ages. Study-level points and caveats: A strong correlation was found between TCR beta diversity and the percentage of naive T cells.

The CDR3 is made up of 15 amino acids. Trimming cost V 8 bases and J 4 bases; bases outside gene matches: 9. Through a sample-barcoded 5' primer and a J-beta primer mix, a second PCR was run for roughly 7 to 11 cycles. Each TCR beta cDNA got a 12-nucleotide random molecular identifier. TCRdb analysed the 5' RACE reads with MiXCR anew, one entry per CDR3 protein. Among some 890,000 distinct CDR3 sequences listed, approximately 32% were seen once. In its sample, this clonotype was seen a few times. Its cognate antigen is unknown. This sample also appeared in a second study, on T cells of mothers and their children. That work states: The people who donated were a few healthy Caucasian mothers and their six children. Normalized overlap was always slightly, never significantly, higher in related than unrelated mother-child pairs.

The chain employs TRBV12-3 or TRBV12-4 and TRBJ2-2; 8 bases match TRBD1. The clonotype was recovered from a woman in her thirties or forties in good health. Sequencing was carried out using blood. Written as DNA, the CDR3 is TGTGCCAGCGGATCAGGGGGCGGGACCACCGGGGAGCTGTTTTTT. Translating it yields CASGSGGGTTGELFF.